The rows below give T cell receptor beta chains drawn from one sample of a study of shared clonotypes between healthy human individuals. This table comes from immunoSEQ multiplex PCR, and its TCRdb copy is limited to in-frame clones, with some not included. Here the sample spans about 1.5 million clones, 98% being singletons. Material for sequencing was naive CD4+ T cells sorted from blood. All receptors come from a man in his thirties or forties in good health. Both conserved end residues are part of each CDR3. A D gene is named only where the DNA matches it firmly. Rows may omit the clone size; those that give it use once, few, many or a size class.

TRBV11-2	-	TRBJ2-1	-	CASSLGRTPSHEQFF	TGTGCCAGCAGCTTAGGAAGGACCCCAAGCCATGAGCAGTTCTTC
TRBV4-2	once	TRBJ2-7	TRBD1	CASSQEGQGSYEQYF	TGTGCCAGCAGCCAAGAGGGACAGGGTTCCTACGAGCAGTACTTC
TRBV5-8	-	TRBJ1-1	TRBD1	CASSLLRGQEAFF	TGTGCCAGCAGCTTATTAAGGGGACAGGAAGCTTTCTTT
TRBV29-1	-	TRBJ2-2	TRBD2	CSVGTLAGVETGELFF	TGCAGCGTCGGTACACTAGCGGGAGTTGAAACCGGGGAGCTGTTTTTT
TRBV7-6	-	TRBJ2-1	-	CASSLSYNEQFF	TGTGCCAGCAGCCTTTCGTACAATGAGCAGTTCTTC
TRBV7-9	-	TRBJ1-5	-	CASSRGTGISSNQPQHF	TGTGCCAGCAGCCGGGGCACCGGGATCAGTAGCAATCAGCCCCAGCATTTT
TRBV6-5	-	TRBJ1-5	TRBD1	CASSAGTGSNQPQHF	TGTGCCAGCAGTGCCGGGACAGGTTCCAATCAGCCCCAGCATTTT
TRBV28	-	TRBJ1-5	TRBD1	CASTLRAGDRRYNQPQHF	TGTGCCAGCACCCTCCGAGCCGGGGACAGGAGGTACAATCAGCCCCAGCATTTT
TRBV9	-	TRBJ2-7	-	CASSVGVTATYEQYF	TGTGCCAGCAGCGTAGGGGTGACAGCCACCTACGAGCAGTACTTC
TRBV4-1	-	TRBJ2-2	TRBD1	CASSPGTGVLGELFF	TGCGCCAGCAGCCCCGGGACAGGGGTGCTGGGGGAGCTGTTTTTT
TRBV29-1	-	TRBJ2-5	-	CSVRGTLGIETQYF	TGCAGCGTTCGAGGGACCCTAGGGATAGAGACCCAGTACTTC
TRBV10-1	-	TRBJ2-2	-	CASRASANTGELFF	TGCGCCAGCAGAGCCTCAGCGAACACCGGGGAGCTGTTTTTT
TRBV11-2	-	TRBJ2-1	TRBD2	CASSRLAGGIEQFF	TGTGCCAGCAGCAGACTAGCGGGAGGCATTGAGCAGTTCTTC
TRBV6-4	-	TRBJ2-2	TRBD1	CASRTTGGNTGELFF	TGTGCCAGCAGGACGACAGGGGGTAACACCGGGGAGCTGTTTTTT
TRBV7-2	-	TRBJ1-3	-	CASSLKSGSGNTIYF	TGTGCCAGCAGCCTTAAGAGCGGTTCTGGAAACACCATATATTTT
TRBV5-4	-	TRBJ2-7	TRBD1	CASSLSKFGQGAYEQYF	TGTGCCAGCAGCTTGTCCAAGTTTGGACAGGGCGCCTACGAGCAGTACTTC
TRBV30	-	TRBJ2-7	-	CAWSVLGQASYEQYF	TGTGCCTGGAGTGTACTAGGGCAGGCCTCCTACGAGCAGTACTTC
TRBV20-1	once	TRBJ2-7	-	CSAGPPYEQYF	TGCAGTGCAGGACCCCCTTACGAGCAGTACTTC
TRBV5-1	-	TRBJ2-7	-	CASRLEYVYEQYF	TGCGCCAGCAGATTGGAGTACGTATACGAGCAGTACTTC
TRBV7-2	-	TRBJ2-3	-	CASSLRAGHTDTQYF	TGTGCCAGCAGCCTGAGAGCGGGACACACAGATACGCAGTATTTT
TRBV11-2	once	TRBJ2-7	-	CASSLGVGVSAYEQYF	TGTGCCAGCAGCTTAGGGGTGGGGGTTTCGGCCTACGAGCAGTACTTC
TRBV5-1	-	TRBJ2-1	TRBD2	CASSFGGQRGYNEQFF	TGCGCCAGCAGCTTCGGCGGCCAGCGGGGTTACAATGAGCAGTTCTTC
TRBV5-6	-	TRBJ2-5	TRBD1	CASSVPGQGLETQYF	TGTGCCAGCAGCGTACCGGGACAGGGCCTAGAGACCCAGTACTTC